This T cell receptor (beta chain) was obtained from a study of control samples from healthy donors and cancer patients. TCRdb's table, derived via immunoSEQ multiplex PCR, lists solely in-frame clones and lacks some. The table has about 110,000 clones, 90% seen once. The CDR3 covers 14 residues. Germline V gene lookup returns CDR1 SNHLY and CDR2 FYNNEI. V lost 5 bases to trimming and J lost 6 bases, with 17 bases between them. The sample comprised blood. The clonotype was recovered from a human donor in good health. The donor label of this sample is uncertain. This chain joins TRBV2 and TRBJ2-7, with D possibly TRBD2 on 5 matching bases. The CDR3 sequence: CASSPNLLGAEQYF. CDR3 bases: TGTGCCAGCAGTCCAAACCTCCTGGGAGCCGAGCAGTACTTC.